This section outlines one TCR beta chain sequence together with its context. Its antigen is not known. V was shortened by 3 bases and J by 8 bases, with 13 bases between the two germline ends. The CDR3 has 13 amino acids. The data belong to a study of T-cell memory formation after mild COVID-19. Employing constant-segment primers, 5'RACE generated TCR alpha and TCR beta cDNA libraries bearing sample barcodes and UMIs. A single record per CDR3 protein comes from TCRdb applying MiXCR to the 5' RACE reads. The sample has around 440,000 distinct CDR3 sequences; 18% are singletons. Study-level results: Most CD4+ clones that shrank were in CM and EM, while CD8+ ones turned up in EMRA. Later expanders leaned CD4+, whereas clones that contracted between day 15 and 85 were balanced CD4/CD8.

The chain has TRBV12-3 or TRBV12-4 and TRBJ1-2, with a tentative D call TRBD1 (5 bases). Source material: PBMCs or a T cell subset sorted from them (not recorded which). The TCR sequence derives from an adult woman who had mild COVID-19 (a few samples of this study predate the infection). Cell type and time point are not known. CDR3 in amino acids: CASSLGGQGGYTF. CDR3 bases: TGTGCCAGCAGTTTGGGTGGGCAGGGAGGCTACACCTTC.